This T cell receptor (beta chain) was observed in a study of T cell repertoires in cytomegalovirus infection. This clonotype was seen a few times. From germline, CDR1 is KGHDR and CDR2 SFDVKD. V was pared by 4 bases and J by 4 bases, with 3 bases of the junction left unmatched. The CDR3 is 14 residues long. Each CDR3 protein gets one entry after TCRdb re-called the reads with MiXCR. Of 450,000 to 550,000 distinct CDR3 sequences in the sample, about 15% were seen once. This clonotype was obtained from a human donor in good health (CMV status not recorded). Some clones in this sample may be carry-over from other donors' samples. The source material was CD8+ T cells from PBMCs. The V call is TRBV24-1, the J call TRBJ2-5, with 9 bases lining up with TRBD1. CDR3 sequence (DNA): TGTGCCACCAGTGACCCGGACAGGGGAGAGACCCAGTACTTC. Residues: CATSDPDRGETQYF.